This T cell receptor beta chain appears in the sequencing data of a study of blood T cell repertoires in COVID-19. Across the whole study: In each case, the material was cDNA or gDNA derived from T cells, B-cell-depleted T cells, or PBMCs.

Germline values: CDR1 SGHRS, CDR2 YFSETQ. Trimming removed 9 bases from V and 0 bases from J, with 12 bases in between. CDR3 length equals 13 residues. TCRdb's table, derived via immunoSEQ multiplex PCR, lists solely in-frame clones and lacks some. Of around 300,000 clones in the sample, around 90% were seen once. The receptor comes from a young man who had recovered from COVID-19. Sample: PBMCs or T cells enriched from blood (not recorded which). The chain has TRBV5-1 and TRBJ1-2; maybe TRBD1 (5 bases). This CDR3 reads CATAQDTNYGYTF. For the CDR3, the DNA is TGCGCCACCGCACAGGATACTAACTATGGCTACACCTTC.